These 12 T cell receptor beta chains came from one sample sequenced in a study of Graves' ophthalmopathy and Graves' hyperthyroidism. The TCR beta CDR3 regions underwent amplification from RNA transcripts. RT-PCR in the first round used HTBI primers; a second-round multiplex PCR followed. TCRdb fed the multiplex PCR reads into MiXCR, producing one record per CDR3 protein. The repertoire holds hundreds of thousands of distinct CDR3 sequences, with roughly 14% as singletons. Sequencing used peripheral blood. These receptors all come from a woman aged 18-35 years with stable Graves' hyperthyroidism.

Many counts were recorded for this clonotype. The CDR3 DNA is TGTGCCACTTCAACAGGAAAGGCCGGGGAGCTGTTTTTT. This translates into CATSTGKAGELFF. This rearrangement joins TRBV7-9 to TRBJ2-2; TRBD1 is a possible D gene (5 bases). V was clipped by 10 bases and J by 6 bases, with 15 bases between them. The CDR3 consists of 13 residues. CDR1 is SEHNR and CDR2 is FQNEAQ in the germline V gene (reference sequence).

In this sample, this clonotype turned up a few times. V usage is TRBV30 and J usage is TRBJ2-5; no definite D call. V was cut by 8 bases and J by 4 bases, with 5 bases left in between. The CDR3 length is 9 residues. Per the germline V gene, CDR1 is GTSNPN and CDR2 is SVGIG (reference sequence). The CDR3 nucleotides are TGTGCCCTCGGAGAGACCCAGTACTTC. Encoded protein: CALGETQYF. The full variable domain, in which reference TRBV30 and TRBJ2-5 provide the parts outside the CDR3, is SQTIHQWPATLVQPVGSPLSLECTVEGTSNPNLYWYRQAAGRGLQLLFYSVGIGQISSEVPQNLSASRPQDRQFILSSKKLLLSDSGFYLCALGETQYFGPGTRLLVL.

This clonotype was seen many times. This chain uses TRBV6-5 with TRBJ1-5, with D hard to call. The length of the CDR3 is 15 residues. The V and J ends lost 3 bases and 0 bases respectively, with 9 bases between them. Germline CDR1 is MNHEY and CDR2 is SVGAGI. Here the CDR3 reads CASSYFTPSNQPQHF. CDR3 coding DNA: TGTGCCAGCAGTTATTTTACACCTAGCAATCAGCCCCAGCATTTT.

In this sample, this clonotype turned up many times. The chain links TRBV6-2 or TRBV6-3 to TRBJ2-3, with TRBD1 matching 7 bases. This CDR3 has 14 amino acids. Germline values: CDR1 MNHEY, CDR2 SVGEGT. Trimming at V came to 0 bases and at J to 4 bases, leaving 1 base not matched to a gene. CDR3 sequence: CASSYSTGPDTQYF. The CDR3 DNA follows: TGTGCCAGCAGTTACTCGACAGGGCCAGATACGCAGTATTTT.

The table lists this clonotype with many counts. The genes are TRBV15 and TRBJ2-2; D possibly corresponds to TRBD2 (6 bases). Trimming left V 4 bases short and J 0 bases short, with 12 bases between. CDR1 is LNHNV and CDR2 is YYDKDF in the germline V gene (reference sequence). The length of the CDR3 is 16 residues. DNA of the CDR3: TGTGCCACCAGCAACCCGCTAGCGTCGAACACCGGGGAGCTGTTTTTT. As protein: CATSNPLASNTGELFF.

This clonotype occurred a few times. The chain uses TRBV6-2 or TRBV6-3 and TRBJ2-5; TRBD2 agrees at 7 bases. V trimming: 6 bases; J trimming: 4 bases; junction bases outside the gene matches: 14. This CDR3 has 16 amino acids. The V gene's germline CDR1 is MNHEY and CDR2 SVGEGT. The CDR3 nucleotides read TGTGCCAGCAGACGACTTGGGGGGGTCTCCCTAGAGACCCAGTACTTC. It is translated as CASRRLGGVSLETQYF.

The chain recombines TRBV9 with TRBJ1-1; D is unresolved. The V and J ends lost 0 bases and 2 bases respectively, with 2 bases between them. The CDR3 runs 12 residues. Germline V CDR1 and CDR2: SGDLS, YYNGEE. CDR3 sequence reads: CASSVENTEAFF. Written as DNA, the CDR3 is TGTGCCAGCAGCGTAGAAAACACTGAAGCTTTCTTT.

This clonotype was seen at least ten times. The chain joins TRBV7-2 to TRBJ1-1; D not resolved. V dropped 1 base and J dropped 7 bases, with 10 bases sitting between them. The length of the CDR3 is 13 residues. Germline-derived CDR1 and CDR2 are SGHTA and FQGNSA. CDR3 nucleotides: TGTGCCAGCAGCTTAGTGCCAGCCTTTGAAGCTTTCTTT. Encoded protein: CASSLVPAFEAFF.

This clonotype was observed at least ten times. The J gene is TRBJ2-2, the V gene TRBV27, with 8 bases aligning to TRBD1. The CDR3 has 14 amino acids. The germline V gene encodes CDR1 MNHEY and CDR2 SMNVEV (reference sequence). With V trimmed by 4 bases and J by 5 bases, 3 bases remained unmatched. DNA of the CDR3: TGTGCCAGCAGTTGGGACAGGACTACCGGGGAGCTGTTTTTT. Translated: CASSWDRTTGELFF.

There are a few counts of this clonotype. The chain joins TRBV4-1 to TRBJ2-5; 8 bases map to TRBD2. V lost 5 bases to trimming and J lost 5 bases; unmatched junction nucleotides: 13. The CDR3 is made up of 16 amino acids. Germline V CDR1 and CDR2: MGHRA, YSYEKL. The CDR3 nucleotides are TGCGCCAGCAGCTCCGGTGGTAGCGGGATGGGGGAGACCCAGTACTTC. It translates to CASSSGGSGMGETQYF.

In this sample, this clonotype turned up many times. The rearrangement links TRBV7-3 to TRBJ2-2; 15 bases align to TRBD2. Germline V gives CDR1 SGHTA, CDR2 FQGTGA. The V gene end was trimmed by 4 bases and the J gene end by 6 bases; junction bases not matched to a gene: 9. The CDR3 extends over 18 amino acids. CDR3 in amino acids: CASSSGGLAGGVAGELFF. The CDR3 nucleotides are TGTGCCAGCAGCTCCGGGGGACTAGCGGGGGGCGTTGCCGGGGAGCTGTTTTTT.

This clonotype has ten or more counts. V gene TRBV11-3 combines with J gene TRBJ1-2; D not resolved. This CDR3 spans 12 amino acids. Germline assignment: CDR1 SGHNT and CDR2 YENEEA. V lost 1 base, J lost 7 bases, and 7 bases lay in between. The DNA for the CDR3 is TGTGCCAGCAGCTTAGTATCGTCTGGCTACACCTTC. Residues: CASSLVSSGYTF.